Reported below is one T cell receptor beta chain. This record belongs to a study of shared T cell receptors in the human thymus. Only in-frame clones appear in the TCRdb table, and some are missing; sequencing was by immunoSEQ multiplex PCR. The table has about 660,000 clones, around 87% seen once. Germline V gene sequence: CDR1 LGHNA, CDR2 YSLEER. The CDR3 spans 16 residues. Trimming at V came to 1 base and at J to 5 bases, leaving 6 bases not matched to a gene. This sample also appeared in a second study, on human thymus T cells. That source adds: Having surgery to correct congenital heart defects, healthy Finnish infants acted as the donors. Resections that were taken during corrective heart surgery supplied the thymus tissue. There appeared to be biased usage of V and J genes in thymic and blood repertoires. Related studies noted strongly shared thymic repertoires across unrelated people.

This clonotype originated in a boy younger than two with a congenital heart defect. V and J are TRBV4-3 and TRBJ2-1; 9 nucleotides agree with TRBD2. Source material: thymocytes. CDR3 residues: CASSQGGGRVHNEQFF. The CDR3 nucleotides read TGCGCCAGCAGCCAAGGGGGCGGGAGGGTCCACAATGAGCAGTTCTTC.